This entry lists 31 T cell receptor beta chains sequenced from one sample in a study of human T cells and chemical hapten exposure. Treatment denoted: therapeutic diphenylcyclopropenone sensitization with weekly scalp DPC. As the library was built, unique molecular identifiers were attached to individual cDNA molecules. TCRdb fed the reads into MiXCR, producing one record per CDR3 protein. The table records around 1,600 distinct CDR3 sequences, about 57% of them present only once. The specimen was whole blood, collected before DPC sensitization or 2, 6, or about 24 weeks after (not recorded which). Every receptor here comes from an adult with alopecia areata. Some clones in this sample may be carry-over from other donors' samples. This table probably holds off-target reads from a library built for another chain.

The J gene is TRBJ2-7, the V gene TRBV6-5, with D possibly TRBD1 on 6 matching bases. With 0 bases removed from V and 1 base from J, the gap between germline ends came to 10 bases. The CDR3 consists of 15 residues. Germline CDR1 reads MNHEY; CDR2 reads SVGAGI. The CDR3 region has the DNA TGTGCCAGCAGTTACTCCTACAGGGAGTCCTACGAGCAGTACTTC. The encoded protein is CASSYSYRESYEQYF.

This chain uses TRBV7-2 with TRBJ2-1; D gene unclear. This CDR3 is 14 amino acids long. Trimming cost V 5 bases and J 6 bases, with 14 bases left between them. Germline CDR1 and CDR2: SGHTA and FQGNSA. Here the CDR3 reads CASSAANPGNEQFF. The CDR3, as DNA: TGTGCCAGCAGCGCCGCAAATCCAGGCAATGAGCAGTTCTTC.

This clonotype has just a few counts. The chain employs TRBV24-1 and TRBJ2-4; perhaps TRBD1 as D (6 bases). Germline V lookup: CDR1 KGHDR, CDR2 SFDVKD. This CDR3 has 16 residues. V was cut by 1 base and J by 3 bases, with 12 bases left in between. The CDR3 protein is CATSDFSGVGKNIQYF. The DNA for the CDR3 is TGTGCCACCAGTGATTTTTCAGGGGTCGGCAAAAACATTCAGTACTTC.

The rearrangement links TRBV7-9 to TRBJ1-2, with D possibly matching TRBD1 (5 bases). Germline assignment: CDR1 SEHNR and CDR2 FQNEAQ (reference sequence). This CDR3 has 13 amino acids. Trimming pared 5 bases from V and 4 bases from J, leaving 11 bases between. CDR3 amino acids: CASSPRQIYGYTF. The DNA of the CDR3 is TGTGCCAGCAGCCCTCGACAGATCTATGGCTACACCTTC.

The genes are TRBV19 and TRBJ2-2; D unclear. Between the trimmed V and J ends, which lost 4 bases and 4 bases, there was a span of 7 bases. CDR1 and CDR2 from the germline V gene are LNHDA and SQIVND (reference sequence). This CDR3 is built from 13 residues. The CDR3 protein is CASSRGSTGELFF. CDR3 sequence (DNA): TGTGCCAGTAGTAGAGGATCCACCGGGGAGCTGTTTTTT.

The chain carries TRBV12-3 or TRBV12-4 and TRBJ2-7; D remains unclear. This CDR3 region has 11 residues. V shed 5 bases and J shed 2 bases, with 4 bases lying between them. The CDR3 sequence is CASSATYEQYF. The CDR3 nucleotides are TGTGCCAGCAGTGCGACCTACGAGCAGTACTTC.

This clonotype was found once. The CDR3 ends on some other residue instead of the conserved phenylalanine or tryptophan, so this is likely a read error. The chain employs TRBV29-1 and TRBJ2-1; 8 bases fit TRBD1. The V gene end was trimmed by 5 bases and the J gene end by 3 bases; junction bases not matched to a gene: 3. This CDR3 has 13 residues. Germline-derived CDR1 and CDR2 are SQVTM and ANQGSEA. The CDR3, as DNA: TGCAGCGTTCAGGGGGCCCGCTACAATGAGCAGTTCATC. It is translated as CSVQGARYNEQFI.

This clonotype showed up just once. The chain is built from TRBV28 and TRBJ2-7; possibly TRBD1 or TRBD2 for D (5 bases each). V gave up 7 bases and J gave up 1 base, with 14 bases separating them. CDR1 and CDR2 (germline): MDHEN, SYDVKM. The CDR3 totals 14 residues. CDR3 bases: TGTGCCAGCATCCAAATTGGGGGTTCCTACGAGCAGTACTTC. Amino acid sequence: CASIQIGGSYEQYF.

The J gene is TRBJ2-3, the V gene TRBV12-3 or TRBV12-4; D gene uncertain. The ends were cut back, 5 bases at V and 7 bases at J, with 19 bases in the middle. This CDR3 spans 15 amino acids. In DNA, the CDR3 is TGTGCCAGCAGTAACCCTCGCCGGCTGCCCTATACGCAGTATTTT. Its translation: CASSNPRRLPYTQYF.

The gene calls are TRBV29-1 and TRBJ2-3, with D perhaps matching TRBD1 or TRBD2 (5 bases each). V was shortened by 4 bases and J by 10 bases, with 6 bases between the two germline ends. The CDR3 runs to 9 residues. Germline V lookup: CDR1 SQVTM, CDR2 ANQGSEA. The CDR3 region is CSVGGPQYF. In DNA, the CDR3 is TGCAGCGTTGGGGGACCGCAGTATTTT.

The chain carries TRBV6-6 and TRBJ2-5; 9 nucleotides match TRBD1. Germline CDR1 reads MNHNY; CDR2 reads SVGAGI (reference sequence). V was pared by 10 bases and J by 6 bases, with 6 bases of the junction left unmatched. This CDR3 is 12 amino acids long. The CDR3 loop is CAIGTGIKTQYF. Here the CDR3 DNA reads TGTGCCATCGGGACAGGGATCAAGACCCAGTACTTC.

This clonotype was recorded a few times. J is TRBJ2-7 and V is TRBV6-6; 7 bases agree with TRBD1. Trimming cost V 4 bases and J 5 bases; bases outside gene matches: 2. This CDR3 has 12 residues. Germline CDR1 MNHNY, CDR2 SVGAGI (reference sequence). CDR3 protein: CASSWTGDEQYF. The CDR3 region has the DNA TGTGCCAGCAGTTGGACAGGAGACGAGCAGTACTTC.

This clonotype was seen only a few times. V is TRBV7-2 and J is TRBJ2-3, with 11 bases identical to TRBD2. Germline V lookup: CDR1 SGHTA, CDR2 FQGNSA. With 3 bases clipped from V and 2 bases from J, the junction kept 4 bases outside the gene matches. CDR3 size: 16 residues. CDR3 sequence: CASSLLAGGTTDTQYF. DNA of the CDR3: TGTGCCAGCAGCTTGCTAGCGGGGGGCACCACAGATACGCAGTATTTT.

This chain uses TRBV6-2 or TRBV6-3 with TRBJ2-7, with D maybe TRBD2 (6 bases). V was cut by 4 bases and J by 2 bases, with 18 bases left in between. The CDR3 has 16 amino acids. CDR1 is MNHEY, CDR2 SVGEGT, per germline. The CDR3 region is CASSSSSRGSPYEQYF. The CDR3 nucleotides are TGTGCCAGCAGTTCGAGCTCCCGGGGGTCGCCCTACGAGCAGTACTTC.

This clonotype was seen only a few times. The rearrangement links TRBV6-6 to TRBJ2-7, with 7 bases identical to TRBD1. V shed 2 bases, J shed 0 bases, and the junction held 7 bases outside the gene matches. The CDR3 has 16 amino acids. Germline lookup yields CDR1 MNHNY and CDR2 SVGAGI (reference sequence). CDR3: CASSYPSGGSSYEQYF. In DNA form, the CDR3 reads TGTGCCAGCAGTTACCCGTCAGGGGGAAGCTCCTACGAGCAGTACTTC.

This clonotype showed up just a few times. The chain couples TRBV12-3 or TRBV12-4 to TRBJ2-2, with D unresolved. V lost 3 bases to trimming and J lost 5 bases, with 10 bases between them. The CDR3 is 14 residues long. The CDR3 nucleotides read TGTGCCAGCAGTTTTTCGCGCCGGACCGGGGAGCTGTTTTTT. Translating it yields CASSFSRRTGELFF.

CDR3 in amino acids: CASSYSLSVRNEQYF. For the CDR3, the DNA is TGTGCCAGCAGTTACTCGTTGTCGGTTCGGAACGAGCAGTACTTC. The V and J genes are TRBV6-2 or TRBV6-3 and TRBJ2-7, with D unresolved. Germline CDR1 is MNHEY and CDR2 is SVGEGT. The V gene lost 0 bases and the J gene lost 5 bases, with 14 bases spanning the gap. The CDR3 spans 15 residues.

The chain couples TRBV6-2 or TRBV6-3 to TRBJ2-7; the D is unclear. The CDR3 is 11 amino acids. Deletions cut 5 bases from V and 3 bases from J, with 5 bases between. Germline V gene data show CDR1 as MNHEY and CDR2 as SVGEGT. CDR3 sequence reads: CASSRDYEQYF. The CDR3 nucleotides are TGTGCCAGCAGTAGGGACTACGAGCAGTACTTC.

This clonotype was detected a few times. This chain uses TRBV28 with TRBJ2-2, with 9 bases identical to TRBD1. Germline CDR1 and CDR2: MDHEN and SYDVKM. The length of the CDR3 is 16 residues. The V and J ends lost 3 bases and 5 bases, in that order; junction bases with no gene match: 7. CDR3 in amino acids: CASSFPLTGGTGELFF. CDR3 bases: TGTGCCAGCAGTTTTCCTTTGACAGGGGGTACCGGGGAGCTGTTTTTT.

V and J are TRBV12-3 or TRBV12-4 and TRBJ2-1; D could derive from TRBD1 or TRBD2 (5 bases each). The V end was cut by 3 bases, the J end by 6 bases, with 15 bases between. This CDR3 is built from 15 residues. The CDR3 spells CASSFTGAVGNEQFF. The CDR3 region has the DNA TGTGCCAGCAGTTTCACCGGGGCCGTGGGCAATGAGCAGTTCTTC.

The rearrangement joins TRBV15 to TRBJ2-3; D gene ambiguous. V was pared by 5 bases and J by 2 bases, with 11 bases between. The CDR3 consists of 14 residues. CDR1 and CDR2 (germline): LNHNV, YYDKDF (reference sequence). This chain's CDR3 is CATSDRSATDTQYF. The CDR3 DNA reads TGTGCCACCAGCGATAGAAGTGCCACAGATACGCAGTATTTT.

The chain is built from TRBV7-2 and TRBJ2-7; D gene uncertain. Trimming shortened V by 5 bases and J by 3 bases, and 11 bases separated the two germline ends. The CDR3 is 13 residues long. CDR1 and CDR2 from the germline V gene are SGHTA and FQGNSA. The CDR3 protein is CASSTRTSYEQYF. The CDR3 DNA reads as TGTGCCAGCAGCACTCGGACCAGCTACGAGCAGTACTTC.

The J gene is TRBJ1-6, the V gene TRBV7-9; D unclear. Germline V gives CDR1 SEHNR, CDR2 FQNEAQ (reference sequence). V dropped 6 bases and J dropped 10 bases, with 7 bases sitting between them. There are 11 residues in the CDR3. CDR3 bases: TGTGCCAGCAGATTGGGGTCACCCCTCCACTTT. Translating gives CASRLGSPLHF.

V and J are TRBV11-2 and TRBJ2-5; unclear D gene. Trimming left V 1 base short and J 10 bases short, with 10 bases between. CDR1 and CDR2 from the germline V gene are SGHAT and FQNNGV. This CDR3 region has 12 residues. The CDR3 coding sequence is TGTGCCAGCAGCTTAGCTCAGGCAGACCAGTACTTC. It translates to CASSLAQADQYF.

V is TRBV7-9 and J is TRBJ2-3; 7 bases are a match to TRBD2. V trimming: 4 bases; J trimming: 0 bases; junction bases outside the gene matches: 7. This CDR3 comprises 16 residues. Germline loops: CDR1 SEHNR, CDR2 FQNEAQ (reference sequence). CDR3 amino acids: CASSSAGRGSTDTQYF. In nucleotides, the CDR3 is TGTGCCAGCAGCTCGGCCGGGCGGGGGAGCACAGATACGCAGTATTTT.

Remarks on this clonotype: At one of its ends the junction is not consistent with the germline gene, which may arise from a read error. The chain is built from TRBV7-7 and TRBJ2-2; D is perhaps TRBD2 (5 bases). This CDR3 spans 13 amino acids. The germline V gene has CDR1 SSHAT and CDR2 FNYEAQ (reference sequence). CDR3 DNA sequence: TGTGCTAGCAGCTTAGCGCCAACCGGGGAGCTGTTTTTT. Translated: CASSLAPTGELFF. Filled out from reference TRBV7-7 and TRBJ2-2, the complete variable domain reads GAGVSQSPRYKVTKRGQDVTLRCDPISSHATLYWYQQALGQGPEFLTYFNYEAQPDKSGLPSDRFSAERPEGSISTLTIQRTEQRDSAMYRCASSLAPTGELFFGEGSRLTVL.

This clonotype was seen only a few times. The rearrangement joins TRBV29-1 to TRBJ1-1; D not certain. Germline CDR1 is SQVTM and CDR2 is ANQGSEA. The CDR3 covers 11 residues. Trimming left V 2 bases short and J 6 bases short, with 7 bases between. CDR3 residues: CSVEKGSEAFF. The DNA for the CDR3 is TGCAGCGTTGAAAAGGGCTCTGAAGCTTTCTTT. Drawing the rest from reference TRBV29-1 and TRBJ1-1, the complete variable domain is SAVISQKPSRDICQRGTSLTIQCQVDSQVTMMFWYRQQPGQSLTLIATANQGSEATYESGFVIDKFPISRPNLTFSTLTVSNMSPEDSSIYLCSVEKGSEAFFGQGTRLTVV.

This clonotype was counted a single time. The chain uses TRBV20-1 and TRBJ2-2; D gene ambiguous. Trimming shortened V by 0 bases and J by 4 bases, and 15 bases separated the two germline ends. Germline-derived CDR1 and CDR2 are DFQATT and SNEGSKA (reference sequence). The CDR3 length is 16 residues. The CDR3 nucleotides are TGCAGTGCTAGAGAAGTGGGAACGGGTCTCACCGGGGAGCTGTTTTTT. This codes for CSAREVGTGLTGELFF.

This sequence joins TRBV6-2 or TRBV6-3 and TRBJ2-7; D is perhaps TRBD1 (6 bases). V lost 4 bases to trimming and J lost 6 bases, with 19 bases between them. Germline assignment: CDR1 MNHEY and CDR2 SVGEGT. This CDR3 has 15 amino acids. The chain's CDR3 is CASSSVRQVPFEQYF. CDR3 DNA: TGTGCCAGCAGTTCCGTAAGACAGGTCCCCTTCGAGCAGTACTTC.

This rearrangement joins TRBV20-1 to TRBJ2-3, with D perhaps being TRBD1 or TRBD2 (6 bases each). The germline CDR1 and CDR2 sequences are DFQATT and SNEGSKA (reference sequence). The V and J ends lost 1 base and 4 bases respectively, with 21 bases between them. The CDR3 sequence is 17 residues long. The CDR3 region has the DNA TGCAGTGCTAGAGCCGGAGGAAGGGGGGCCGTGGCAGATACGCAGTATTTT. It is translated as CSARAGGRGAVADTQYF.

The chain is built from TRBV7-6 and TRBJ2-1; 9 bases line up with TRBD2. V lost 1 base to trimming and J lost 9 bases; unmatched junction nucleotides: 10. CDR3 length equals 16 residues. CDR1 is SGHVS and CDR2 is FNYEAQ in the germline V gene. The CDR3 nucleotides are TGTGCCAGCAGCTTAGTCTCGGCGGGGGGGCCCGGTGAGCAGTTCTTC. Its protein product is CASSLVSAGGPGEQFF.